Following are 15 T cell receptor beta chains from one sample sequenced in a study of metastatic and nonmetastatic thyroid tumors. MiXCR was used by TCRdb to re-call the PCR reads. The sample lists 30,000 or so clones, 25% to 30% occurring once. There were no patients who had received any treatment before thyroid surgery. The sequencing input was blood. These receptors were taken from a female donor with papillary thyroid cancer or a benign thyroid nodule (not recorded which). Some clones in this sample may be carry-over from other donors' samples.

This clone was recorded many times. This CDR3 reads CASSPSIYGYTF. The CDR3 DNA reads as TGTGCCAGTAGTCCGAGTATCTATGGCTACACCTTC. The chain uses TRBV19 and TRBJ1-2, with D uncertain. With 5 bases removed from V and 4 bases from J, the gap between germline ends came to 8 bases. The CDR3 loop spans 12 amino acids. CDR1 and CDR2 from the germline V gene are LNHDA and SQIVND (reference sequence).

V gene TRBV5-1 combines with J gene TRBJ2-1; TRBD2 matches 8 bases. There are 13 residues in the CDR3. Germline CDR1 is SGHRS and CDR2 is YFSETQ. V shed 4 bases and J 6 bases; nucleotides not matched to a gene: 3. The chain's CDR3 is CASSLGTSNEQFF. As DNA, the CDR3 is TGCGCCAGCAGCCTGGGGACTAGCAATGAGCAGTTCTTC.

This clone was recorded at least ten times. The J gene is TRBJ2-1, the V gene TRBV7-6; a weak D match, TRBD2 (6 bases). V lost 5 bases to trimming and J lost 2 bases, with 16 bases between them. CDR1 is SGHVS, CDR2 FNYEAQ, per germline. The CDR3 has 16 amino acids. Written as DNA, the CDR3 is TGTGCCAGCAGCAGGGGACTTTTGGGGCCCTACAATGAGCAGTTCTTC. Its translation: CASSRGLLGPYNEQFF. Variable domain in full (rest from reference TRBV7-6 and TRBJ2-1): GAGVSQSPRYKVTKRGQDVALRCDPISGHVSLYWYRQALGQGPEFLTYFNYEAQQDKSGLPNDRFSAERPEGSISTLTIQRTEQRDSAMYRCASSRGLLGPYNEQFFGPGTRLTVL.

At least ten counts were recorded for this clone. This chain joins TRBV30 and TRBJ2-3; D may be TRBD1 (5 bases). The CDR3 sequence is 15 residues long. Germline V gene lookup returns CDR1 GTSNPN and CDR2 SVGIG (reference sequence). Trimming removed 0 bases at V and 3 bases at J, with 13 bases between. CDR3 coding DNA: TGTGCCTGGAGTGTACTCGGAGACAGTACAGATACGCAGTATTTT. Amino acid sequence: CAWSVLGDSTDTQYF. The full variable domain, completed using reference TRBV30 and TRBJ2-3, is SQTIHQWPATLVQPVGSPLSLECTVEGTSNPNLYWYRQAAGRGLQLLFYSVGIGQISSEVPQNLSASRPQDRQFILSSKKLLLSDSGFYLCAWSVLGDSTDTQYFGPGTRLTVL.

This clone was found many times. The CDR3 region is CASSEGRNEQYF. CDR3 DNA: TGCGCCAGCAGTGAGGGACGAAACGAGCAGTACTTC. The chain couples TRBV10-1 to TRBJ2-7; D gene unclear. Trimming cost V 2 bases and J 5 bases, with 7 bases left between them. The CDR3 has 12 amino acids. Germline loops: CDR1 WNHNN, CDR2 SYGVQD (reference sequence).

The chain has TRBV6-4 and TRBJ2-2, with TRBD2 matching 7 bases. CDR3 size: 14 residues. Trimming at V came to 5 bases and at J to 4 bases, leaving 4 bases not matched to a gene. Germline V lookup: CDR1 MRHNA, CDR2 SNTAGT. CDR3 bases: TGTGCCAGCAGTTACGGGGGGTCCACCGGGGAGCTGTTTTTT. Residues: CASSYGGSTGELFF.

The chain is built from TRBV11-1 and TRBJ2-3; 11 bases line up with TRBD2. V lost 1 base to trimming and J lost 0 bases; unmatched junction nucleotides: 0. Germline loops: CDR1 SGHAT, CDR2 FQDESV (reference sequence). The CDR3 length is 16 residues. The CDR3 DNA reads TGTGCCAGCAGCTTAGGGACTAGCGGGAGCACAGATACGCAGTATTTT. Encoded protein: CASSLGTSGSTDTQYF.

This chain uses TRBV4-2 with TRBJ1-5; the D gene is possibly TRBD1 (5 bases). The V and J ends lost 0 bases and 6 bases respectively, with 12 bases between them. This CDR3 spans 15 amino acids. Germline V lookup: CDR1 LGHNA, CDR2 YNFKEQ. Written as DNA, the CDR3 is TGTGCCAGCAGCCAAGATTCGGGGGGAGGTCAGCCCCAGCATTTT. Protein product: CASSQDSGGGQPQHF.

The chain has TRBV28 and TRBJ1-3; TRBD1 is a possible D gene (6 bases). The V end lost 2 bases, the J end lost 8 bases, and 19 bases lay between the germline ends. The CDR3 loop spans 16 amino acids. The germline V gene has CDR1 MDHEN and CDR2 SYDVKM. The chain's CDR3 is CASSLGWGAVAYTIYF. CDR3 sequence (DNA): TGTGCCAGCAGTTTAGGATGGGGGGCTGTTGCATACACCATATATTTT.

This clone was counted many times. This may be a read error, as it is one base from a much larger clone. The chain combines TRBV30 with TRBJ2-7; D is possibly TRBD2 (6 bases). CDR1 GTSNPN and CDR2 SVGIG come from the germline V gene (reference sequence). The CDR3 covers 14 residues. The CDR3 DNA follows: TGTGCCCGGAGTTCCCCGGGAGCCCTCTACGAGCAGTACTTC. Its translation: CARSSPGALYEQYF.

As to this clone: The junction departs from the called germline gene at one end, perhaps through a read error. This rearrangement joins TRBV20-1 to TRBJ2-2, with 8 bases identical to TRBD2. The CDR3 runs to 14 residues. CDR1 and CDR2 from the germline V gene are DFQATT and SNEGSKA (reference sequence). The CDR3 DNA reads TGCAGTGTAACTATCGGGGGGGACACCGTGGAGCTGTTTTTT. Translating it yields CSVTIGGDTVELFF.

This chain joins TRBV4-3 and TRBJ1-2, with 8 nucleotides matching TRBD1. The CDR3 contains 16 residues. The germline gives CDR1 LGHNA, CDR2 YSLEER. Trimming removed 4 bases from V and 6 bases from J; junction bases left unmatched: 13. DNA for the CDR3: TGCGCCAGCAGCCTTCAAGTGACCGGACAGGGTAATGGCTACACCTTC. It codes for CASSLQVTGQGNGYTF.

This clone was seen ten or more times. The J gene is TRBJ2-5, the V gene TRBV18, with a tentative D call TRBD1 (5 bases). CDR1 is KGHSH and CDR2 is LQKENI in the germline V gene. This CDR3 is built from 14 residues. The V end lost 2 bases, the J end lost 2 bases, and 9 bases lay between the germline ends. The chain's CDR3 is CASSPDSPQETQYF. The CDR3 DNA reads TGTGCCAGCTCACCAGACAGCCCTCAAGAGACCCAGTACTTC. The full variable domain, rest sourced from reference TRBV18 and TRBJ2-5, is NAGVMQNPRHLVRRRGQEARLRCSPMKGHSHVYWYRQLPEEGLKFMVYLQKENIIDESGMPKERFSAEFPKEGPSILRIQQVVRGDSAAYFCASSPDSPQETQYFGPGTRLLVL.

This clone occurred many times. This chain uses TRBV11-3 with TRBJ1-1; D is uncertain. Trimming cost V 5 bases and J 1 base, with 8 bases left between them. Germline V gives CDR1 SGHNT, CDR2 YENEEA. CDR3 length equals 13 residues. The DNA for the CDR3 is TGTGCCAGCAGCCTGCGGGGGAACACTGAAGCTTTCTTT. Its protein product is CASSLRGNTEAFF.

This sequence joins TRBV9 and TRBJ1-6; D is ambiguous. CDR1 is SGDLS, CDR2 YYNGEE, per germline. CDR3 length equals 13 residues. V was pared by 3 bases and J by 10 bases, with 11 bases between. DNA for the CDR3: TGTGCCAGCAGCGCATACGACACCTCACCCCTCCACTTT. It is translated as CASSAYDTSPLHF.